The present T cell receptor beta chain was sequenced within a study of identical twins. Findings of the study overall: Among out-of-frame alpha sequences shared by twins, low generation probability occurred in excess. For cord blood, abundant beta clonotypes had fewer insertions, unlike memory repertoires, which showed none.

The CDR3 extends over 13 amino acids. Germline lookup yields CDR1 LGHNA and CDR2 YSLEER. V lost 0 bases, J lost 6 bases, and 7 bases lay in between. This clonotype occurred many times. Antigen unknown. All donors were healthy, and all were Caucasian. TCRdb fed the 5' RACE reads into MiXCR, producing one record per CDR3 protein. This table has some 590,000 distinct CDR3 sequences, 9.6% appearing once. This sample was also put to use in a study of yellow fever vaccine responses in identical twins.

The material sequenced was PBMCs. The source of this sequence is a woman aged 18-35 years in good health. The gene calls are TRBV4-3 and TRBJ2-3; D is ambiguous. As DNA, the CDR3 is TGCGCCAGCAGCCAAGAGCCGGGTGATACGCAGTATTTT. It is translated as CASSQEPGDTQYF.